These 8 T cell receptor beta chains originate from one sample sequenced in a study of T cells after posttransplantation cyclophosphamide. Here immunoSEQ multiplex PCR was the method, and the copy in TCRdb shows in-frame clones only, minus some. The sample consists of about 6,500 clones, just under 75% of them appearing once. Busulfan-fludarabine conditioning, marrow transplant, and cyclophosphamide on days +3 and +4 were administered. Specimen: PBMCs, collected around 1,500 days after allogeneic stem cell transplant with posttransplant cyclophosphamide. The receptors were sampled from a male patient aged 25 to 39 who received an allogeneic stem cell transplant from a related donor, was CMV-positive, and had acute GVHD only. Part of the T cell pool may stem from the graft donor.

V is TRBV11-2 and J is TRBJ2-3, with unresolved D. Deletions cut 4 bases from V and 8 bases from J, with 16 bases between. The CDR3 loop spans 14 amino acids. Germline V gene sequence: CDR1 SGHAT, CDR2 FQNNGV. CDR3 region: CASSSSTGSGTQYF. As DNA, the CDR3 is TGTGCCAGCAGCTCCTCGACTGGGTCGGGTACGCAGTATTTT. Drawing the rest from reference TRBV11-2 and TRBJ2-3, the complete variable domain is EAGVAQSPRYKIIEKRQSVAFWCNPISGHATLYWYQQILGQGPKLLIQFQNNGVVDDSQLPKDRFSAERLKGVDSTLKIQPAKLEDSAVYLCASSSSTGSGTQYFGPGTRLTVL.

The J gene is TRBJ1-1, the V gene TRBV7-6, with no clear D. The germline V and J ends were trimmed by 1 base and 1 base, with 10 bases remaining between them. The CDR3 is 15 amino acids. Germline V gene data show CDR1 as SGHVS and CDR2 as FNYEAQ. CDR3 loop: CASSLVGVENTEAFF. DNA of the CDR3: TGTGCCAGCAGCTTAGTCGGGGTCGAGAACACTGAAGCTTTCTTT.

The J gene is TRBJ2-3, the V gene TRBV29-1; D might be TRBD1 (6 bases). CDR1 is SQVTM, CDR2 ANQGSEA, per germline. V lost 4 bases and J lost 5, with 10 bases in between. There are 12 residues in the CDR3. CDR3 in amino acids: CSVVWGQDTQYF. The CDR3 coding sequence is TGCAGCGTTGTGTGGGGACAAGATACGCAGTATTTT.

The rearrangement joins TRBV11-2 to TRBJ1-2, with 7 bases lining up with TRBD1. The germline V gene encodes CDR1 SGHAT and CDR2 FQNNGV. The CDR3 runs 14 residues. V lost 6 bases to trimming and J lost 8 bases; unmatched junction nucleotides: 12. CDR3 region: CASSSTGSGYGYTF. The CDR3 coding sequence is TGTGCCAGCAGTTCGACAGGGTCGGGTTACGGCTACACCTTC.

The chain carries TRBV10-1 and TRBJ2-3; 9 nucleotides agree with TRBD1. The CDR3 consists of 16 residues. J lost 4 bases, V lost 4 bases, and 9 bases had no gene match. The germline V gene encodes CDR1 WNHNN and CDR2 SYGVQD (reference sequence). The CDR3 loop reads CASSATGTGTADTQYF. The CDR3 DNA sequence: TGCGCCAGCAGTGCGACCGGGACAGGGACGGCAGATACGCAGTATTTT.

This clone has just a few counts. This rearrangement joins TRBV5-1 to TRBJ1-6, with D unclear. Trimming took off 2 bases at V and 7 bases at J, with 7 bases between the two ends. This CDR3 comprises 13 residues. Germline V gene lookup returns CDR1 SGHRS and CDR2 YFSETQ. CDR3 DNA: TGCGCCAGCAGCTTTGACAAGAATTCACCCCTCCACTTT. Protein sequence: CASSFDKNSPLHF.

The chain recombines TRBV19 with TRBJ2-1, with 12 bases identical to TRBD2. Trimming removed 6 bases from V and 6 bases from J; junction bases left unmatched: 6. Germline CDR1 and CDR2: LNHDA and SQIVND (reference sequence). The length of the CDR3 is 15 residues. In nucleotides, the CDR3 is TGTGCCAGTAGCCCTCTAGCGGGGGGGCCCAATGAGCAGTTCTTC. It codes for CASSPLAGGPNEQFF.

The rearrangement joins TRBV19 to TRBJ2-7, with a tentative D call TRBD1 (5 bases). The germline gives CDR1 LNHDA, CDR2 SQIVND (reference sequence). Trimming pared 3 bases from V and 2 bases from J, leaving 11 bases between. CDR3 size: 14 residues. The CDR3 sequence: CASSILDNAYEQYF. The CDR3 DNA sequence: TGTGCCAGTAGTATCCTGGACAATGCCTACGAGCAGTACTTC.